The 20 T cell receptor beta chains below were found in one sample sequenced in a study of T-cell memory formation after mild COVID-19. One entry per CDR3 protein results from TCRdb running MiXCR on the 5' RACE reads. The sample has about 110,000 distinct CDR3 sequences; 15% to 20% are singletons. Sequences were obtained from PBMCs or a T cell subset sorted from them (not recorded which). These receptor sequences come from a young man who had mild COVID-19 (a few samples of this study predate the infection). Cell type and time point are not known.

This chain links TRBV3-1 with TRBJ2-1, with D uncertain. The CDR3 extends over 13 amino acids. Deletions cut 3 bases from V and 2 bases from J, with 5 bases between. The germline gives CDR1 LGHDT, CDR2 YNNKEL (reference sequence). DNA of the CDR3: TGTGCCAGCAGCCAGGAGACCTACAATGAGCAGTTCTTC. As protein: CASSQETYNEQFF.

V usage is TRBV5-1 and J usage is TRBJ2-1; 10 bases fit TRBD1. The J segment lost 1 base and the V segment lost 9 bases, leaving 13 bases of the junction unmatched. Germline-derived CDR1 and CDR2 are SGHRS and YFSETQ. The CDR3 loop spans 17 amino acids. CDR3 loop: CANTPRDRGPSYNEQFF. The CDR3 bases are TGCGCCAACACCCCCCGGGACAGGGGTCCTTCCTACAATGAGCAGTTCTTC.

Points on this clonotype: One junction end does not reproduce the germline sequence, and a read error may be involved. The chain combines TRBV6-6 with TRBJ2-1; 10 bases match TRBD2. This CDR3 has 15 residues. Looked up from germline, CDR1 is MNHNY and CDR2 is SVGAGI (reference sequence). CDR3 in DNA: TGTGCCAGCAGGCCAAGCGGGGGGGTTAATGGAGAGCAGTTATTC. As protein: CASRPSGGVNGEQLF.

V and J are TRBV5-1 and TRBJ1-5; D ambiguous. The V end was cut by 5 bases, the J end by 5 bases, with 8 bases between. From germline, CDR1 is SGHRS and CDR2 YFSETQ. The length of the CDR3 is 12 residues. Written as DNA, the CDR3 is TGCGCCAGCAGGCGATGGGATCAGCCCCAGCATTTT. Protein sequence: CASRRWDQPQHF.

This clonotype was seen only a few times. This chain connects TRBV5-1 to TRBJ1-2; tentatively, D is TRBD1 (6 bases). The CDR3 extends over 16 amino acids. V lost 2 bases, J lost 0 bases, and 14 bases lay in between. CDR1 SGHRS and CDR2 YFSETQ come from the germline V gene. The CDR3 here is CASSFDRPLANYGYTF. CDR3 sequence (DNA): TGCGCCAGCAGCTTCGACAGGCCCCTTGCTAACTATGGCTACACCTTC.

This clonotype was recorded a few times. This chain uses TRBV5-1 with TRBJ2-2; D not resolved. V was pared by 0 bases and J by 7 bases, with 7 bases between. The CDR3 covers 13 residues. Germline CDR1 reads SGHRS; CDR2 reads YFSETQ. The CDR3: CASSLEGHGELFF. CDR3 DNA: TGCGCCAGCAGCTTGGAGGGCCACGGGGAGCTGTTTTTT.

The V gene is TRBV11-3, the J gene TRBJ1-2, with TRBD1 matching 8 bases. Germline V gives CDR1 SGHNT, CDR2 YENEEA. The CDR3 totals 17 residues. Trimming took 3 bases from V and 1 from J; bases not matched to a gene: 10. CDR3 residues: CASSFLGQGNSNYGYTF. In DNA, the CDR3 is TGTGCCAGCAGCTTCCTCGGACAGGGCAATAGTAACTATGGCTACACCTTC.

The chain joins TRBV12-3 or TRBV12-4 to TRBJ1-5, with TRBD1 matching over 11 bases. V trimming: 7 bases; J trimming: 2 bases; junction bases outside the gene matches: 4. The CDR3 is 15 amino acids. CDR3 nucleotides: TGTGCCAGCACCCGGACAGGGGGCCGCAATCAGCCCCAGCATTTT. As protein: CASTRTGGRNQPQHF.

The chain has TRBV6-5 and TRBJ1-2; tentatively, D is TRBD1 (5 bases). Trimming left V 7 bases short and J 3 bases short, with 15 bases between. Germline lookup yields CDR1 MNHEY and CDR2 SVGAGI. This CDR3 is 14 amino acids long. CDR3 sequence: CASTSRAGDYGYTF. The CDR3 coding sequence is TGTGCCAGCACCTCCAGGGCCGGGGACTATGGCTACACCTTC.

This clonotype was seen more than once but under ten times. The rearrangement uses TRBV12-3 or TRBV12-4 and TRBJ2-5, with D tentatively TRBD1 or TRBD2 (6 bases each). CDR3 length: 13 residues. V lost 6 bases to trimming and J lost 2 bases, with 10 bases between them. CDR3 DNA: TGTGCCAGCAGCGGGGGCCAACAAGAGACCCAGTACTTC. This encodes CASSGGQQETQYF.

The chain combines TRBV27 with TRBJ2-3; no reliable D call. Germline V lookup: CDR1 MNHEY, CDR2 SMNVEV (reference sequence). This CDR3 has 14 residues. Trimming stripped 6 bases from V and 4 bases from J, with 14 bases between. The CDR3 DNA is TGTGCCAGCAGCCTTAAACGGACCTCAGATACGCAGTATTTT. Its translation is CASSLKRTSDTQYF.

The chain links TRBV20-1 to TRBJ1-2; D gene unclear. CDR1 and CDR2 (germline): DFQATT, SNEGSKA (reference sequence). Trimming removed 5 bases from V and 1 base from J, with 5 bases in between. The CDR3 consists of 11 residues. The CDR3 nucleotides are TGCAGTGCTCCAGATAACTATGGCTACACCTTC. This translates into CSAPDNYGYTF.

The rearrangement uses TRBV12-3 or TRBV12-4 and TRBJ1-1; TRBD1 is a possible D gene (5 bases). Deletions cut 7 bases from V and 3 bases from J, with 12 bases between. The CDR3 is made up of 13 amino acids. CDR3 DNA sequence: TGTGCCAGCACCTTGGGGGGGGACACTGAAGCTTTCTTT. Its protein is CASTLGGDTEAFF.

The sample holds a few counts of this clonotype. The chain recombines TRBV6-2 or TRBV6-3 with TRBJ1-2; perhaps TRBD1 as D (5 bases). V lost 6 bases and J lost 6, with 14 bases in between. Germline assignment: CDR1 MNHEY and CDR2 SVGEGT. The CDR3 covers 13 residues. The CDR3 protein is CASRTLRGDGYTF. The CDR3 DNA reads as TGTGCCAGCAGAACCCTCCGGGGCGATGGCTACACCTTC.

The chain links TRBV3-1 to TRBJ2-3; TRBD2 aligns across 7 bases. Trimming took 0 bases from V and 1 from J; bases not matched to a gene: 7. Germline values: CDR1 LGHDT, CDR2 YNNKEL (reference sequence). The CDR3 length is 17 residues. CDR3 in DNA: TGTGCCAGCAGCCAAGAGTGGGCTAGCGGCCGCACAGATACGCAGTATTTT. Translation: CASSQEWASGRTDTQYF.

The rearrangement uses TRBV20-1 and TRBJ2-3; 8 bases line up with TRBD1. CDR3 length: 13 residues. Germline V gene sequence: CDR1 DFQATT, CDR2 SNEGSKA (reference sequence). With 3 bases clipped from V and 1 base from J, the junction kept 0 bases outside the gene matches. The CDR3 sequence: CSARTGGTDTQYF. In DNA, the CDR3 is TGCAGTGCTAGGACAGGGGGCACAGATACGCAGTATTTT.

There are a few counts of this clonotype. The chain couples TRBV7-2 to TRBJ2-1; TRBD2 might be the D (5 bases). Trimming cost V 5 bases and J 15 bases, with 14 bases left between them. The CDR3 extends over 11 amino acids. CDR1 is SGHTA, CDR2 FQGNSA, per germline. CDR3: CASSPRTRWFF. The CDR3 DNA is TGTGCCAGCAGCCCGAGGACTCGGTGGTTCTTC. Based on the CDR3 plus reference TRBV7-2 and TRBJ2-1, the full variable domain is GAGVSQSPSNKVTEKGKDVELRCDPISGHTALYWYRQSLGQGLEFLIYFQGNSAPDKSGLPSDRFSAERTGGSVSTLTIQRTQQEDSAVYLCASSPRTRWFFGPGTRLTVL.

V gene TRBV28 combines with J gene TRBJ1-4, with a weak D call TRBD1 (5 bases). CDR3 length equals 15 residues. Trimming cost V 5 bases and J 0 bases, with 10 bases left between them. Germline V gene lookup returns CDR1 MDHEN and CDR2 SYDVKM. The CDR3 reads CASSPGGATNEKLFF. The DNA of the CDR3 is TGTGCCAGCAGTCCCGGAGGGGCAACTAATGAAAAACTGTTTTTT.

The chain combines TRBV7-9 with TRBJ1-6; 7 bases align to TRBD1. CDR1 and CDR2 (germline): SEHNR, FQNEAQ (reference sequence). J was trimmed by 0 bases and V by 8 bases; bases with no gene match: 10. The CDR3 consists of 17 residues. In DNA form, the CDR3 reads TGTGCCAGCCAGGTTAAGGGACAGAGCTCCTATAATTCACCCCTCCACTTT. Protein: CASQVKGQSSYNSPLHF. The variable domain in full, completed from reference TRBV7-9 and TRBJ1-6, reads DTGVSQNPRHKITKRGQNVTFRCDPISEHNRLYWYRQTLGQGPEFLTYFQNEAQLEKSRLLSDRFSAERPKGSFSTLEIQRTEQGDSAMYLCASQVKGQSSYNSPLHFGNGTRLTVT.

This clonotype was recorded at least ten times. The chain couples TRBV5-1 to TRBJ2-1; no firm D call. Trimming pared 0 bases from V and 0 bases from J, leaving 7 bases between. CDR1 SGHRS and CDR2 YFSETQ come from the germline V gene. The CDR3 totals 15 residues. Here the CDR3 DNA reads TGCGCCAGCAGCTTGGCGTCTTCCTCCTACAATGAGCAGTTCTTC. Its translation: CASSLASSSYNEQFF.